The rows below give T cell receptor beta chains drawn from one sample of a study of T cell responses to AZD1222 COVID-19 vaccine. Here immunoSEQ multiplex PCR was the method, and the copy in TCRdb shows in-frame clones only, minus some. Found here are approximately 200,000 clones, over 80% of them singletons; the top ten hold about 3%. The sample consisted of peripheral blood, taken on day 0 of MenACWY control vaccination. The source is an adult in good health. Each CDR3 is given with its conserved first and last residue. The D gene is left open where the match is weak. Rows may omit the clone size; those that give it use once, few, many or a size class.

abundance: NA
d_gene: NA
v_gene: TRBV28
j_gene: TRBJ1-6
CDR3nt: TGTGCCAGCAGGCGGGGTACAGGCGGAGTTGGACCCCTCCACTTT
CDR3aa: CASRRGTGGVGPLHF

abundance: NA
d_gene: NA
v_gene: TRBV19
j_gene: TRBJ1-4
CDR3nt: TGTGCCAGTAGAAACCGAGGAGGTGAAAAACTGTTTTTT
CDR3aa: CASRNRGGEKLFF

abundance: NA
d_gene: NA
v_gene: TRBV11-2
j_gene: TRBJ1-1
CDR3nt: TGTGCCAGCAGCTTAGGATCGACCAAAGCTTTCTTT
CDR3aa: CASSLGSTKAFF

abundance: NA
d_gene: TRBD2
v_gene: TRBV9
j_gene: TRBJ2-3
CDR3nt: TGTGCCAGCAGTCCTAAAGCGGGAGGTGGCGCAGATACGCAGTATTTT
CDR3aa: CASSPKAGGGADTQYF

abundance: NA
d_gene: NA
v_gene: TRBV27
j_gene: TRBJ1-5
CDR3nt: TGTGCCAGCAGTTTATCGGCGAGCAATCAGCCCCAGCATTTT
CDR3aa: CASSLSASNQPQHF

abundance: once
d_gene: NA
v_gene: TRBV28
j_gene: TRBJ1-1
CDR3nt: TGTGCCAGCAGTTTAATTGGGGCAGGTGGAGGGATGAACACTGAAGCTTTCTTT
CDR3aa: CASSLIGAGGGMNTEAFF

abundance: NA
d_gene: NA
v_gene: TRBV5-5
j_gene: TRBJ2-2
CDR3nt: TGTGCCAGCAGACGTTCGAACACCGGGGAGCTGTTTTTT
CDR3aa: CASRRSNTGELFF

abundance: NA
d_gene: NA
v_gene: TRBV6-5
j_gene: TRBJ2-1
CDR3nt: TGTGCCAGCAGTTACGACACAACCTACAATGAGCAGTTCTTC
CDR3aa: CASSYDTTYNEQFF

abundance: NA
d_gene: TRBD1
v_gene: TRBV6-5
j_gene: TRBJ2-5
CDR3nt: TGTGCCAGCAGCCGCGACAGGGGCGAGACCCAGTACTTC
CDR3aa: CASSRDRGETQYF

abundance: NA
d_gene: NA
v_gene: TRBV30
j_gene: TRBJ1-1
CDR3nt: TGTGCCTGGAGTGTAGACCACAACACTGAAGCTTTCTTT
CDR3aa: CAWSVDHNTEAFF

abundance: NA
d_gene: NA
v_gene: TRBV10-3
j_gene: TRBJ2-3
CDR3nt: TGTGCCATCAGTGAAGCTGGGTCCAAGGCAGATACGCAGTATTTT
CDR3aa: CAISEAGSKADTQYF

abundance: NA
d_gene: TRBD1
v_gene: TRBV19
j_gene: TRBJ1-2
CDR3nt: TGTGCCAGTGTTTCACCGGGACAGGGCAACTATGGCTACACCTTC
CDR3aa: CASVSPGQGNYGYTF

abundance: NA
d_gene: NA
v_gene: TRBV21-1
j_gene: TRBJ2-7
CDR3nt: TGTGCCAGCAGCAAAGCAAGGGAAAGGAGACCCTACTACGAGCAGTACTTC
CDR3aa: CASSKARERRPYYEQYF

abundance: NA
d_gene: TRBD2
v_gene: TRBV11-2
j_gene: TRBJ2-1
CDR3nt: TGTGCCAGCAGCTTAATAGCGGGACAAGGGGGCAATGAGCAGTTCTTC
CDR3aa: CASSLIAGQGGNEQFF

abundance: NA
d_gene: TRBD1
v_gene: TRBV2
j_gene: TRBJ1-2
CDR3nt: TGTGCCAGCAGTCCGGACAGGGCGAGAGGCTACACCTTC
CDR3aa: CASSPDRARGYTF